This T cell receptor beta chain derives from a study of response to subunit inactivated influenza vaccine. The study's findings and limits: Authors suggested few new T cells are recruited by each seasonal influenza vaccination.

This clonotype appeared a few times. Its cognate antigen is unknown. TCRdb used MiXCR to reprocess the RT-PCR reads, holding one entry per CDR3 protein. The table records 610,000 or so distinct CDR3 sequences, 14% of them present only once. Here the sequenced sample was PBMCs from blood, taken about 12 days after vaccination. The clonotype originates from a man aged 50 or older who received an inactivated influenza vaccine.

For the CDR3, the DNA is TGTGCCAGTAGACTAGCCCCCTACAATGAGCAGTTCTTC. It is translated as CASRLAPYNEQFF. The V and J genes are TRBV19 and TRBJ2-1; D is perhaps TRBD2 (6 bases). The CDR3 is 13 amino acids. Germline CDR1 is LNHDA and CDR2 is SQIVND (reference sequence). The germline V and J ends were trimmed by 6 bases and 2 bases, with 8 bases remaining between them.